This T cell receptor beta chain stems from a study of blood T cell repertoires in COVID-19. Background on the study: The United States, Italy and Spain supplied acute and convalescent COVID-19 samples.

In germline, CDR1 is SGHNT, CDR2 YENEEA. This CDR3 is built from 15 residues. In the source study's methods: Estimated nucleated cell counts came from reference gene primer amplification. Sequencing was performed with immunoSEQ multiplex PCR; in TCRdb, only in-frame clones are kept and a portion is missing. V and J calls and clone size are copied from that table; D and trimming were computed from the DNA. The table has 40,000 to 50,000 clones, under 95% seen once; the top ten hold approximately 4%. Of note for this clone: A junction boundary mismatches the germline segment, possibly from a read error.

The material sequenced was peripheral blood. This chain connects TRBV11-3 to TRBJ1-1; 7 nucleotides match TRBD1. The source of this sequence is a human donor in a cohort sampled during active COVID-19. This chain's CDR3 is CASSLFALDHTQGEF. The CDR3 DNA follows: TGTGCCAGCAGCTTATTTGCCCTAGACCACACCCAGGGGGAATTT.